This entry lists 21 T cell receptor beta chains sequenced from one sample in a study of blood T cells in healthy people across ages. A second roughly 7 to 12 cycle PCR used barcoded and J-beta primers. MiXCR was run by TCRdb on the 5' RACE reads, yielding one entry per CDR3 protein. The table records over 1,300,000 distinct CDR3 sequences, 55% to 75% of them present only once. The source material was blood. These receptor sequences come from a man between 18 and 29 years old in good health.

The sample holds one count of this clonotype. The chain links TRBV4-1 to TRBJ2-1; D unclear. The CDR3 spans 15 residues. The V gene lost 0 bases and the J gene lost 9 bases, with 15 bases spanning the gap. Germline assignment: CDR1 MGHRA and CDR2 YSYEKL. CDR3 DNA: TGCGCCAGCAGCCAAGATTTCTATGGGTCCCCTGAGCAGTTCTTC. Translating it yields CASSQDFYGSPEQFF.

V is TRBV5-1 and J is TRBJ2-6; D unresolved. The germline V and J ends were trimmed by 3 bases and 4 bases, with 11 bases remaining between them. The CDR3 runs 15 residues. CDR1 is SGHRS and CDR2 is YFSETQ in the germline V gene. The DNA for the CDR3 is TGCGCCAGCAGCTCCCTCGGTGGAGGGGCCAACGTCCTGACTTTC. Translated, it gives CASSSLGGGANVLTF. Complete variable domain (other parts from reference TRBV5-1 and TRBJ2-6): KAGVTQTPRYLIKTRGQQVTLSCSPISGHRSVSWYQQTPGQGLQFLFEYFSETQRNKGNFPGRFSGRQFSNSRSEMNVSTLELGDSALYLCASSSLGGGANVLTFGAGSRLTVL.

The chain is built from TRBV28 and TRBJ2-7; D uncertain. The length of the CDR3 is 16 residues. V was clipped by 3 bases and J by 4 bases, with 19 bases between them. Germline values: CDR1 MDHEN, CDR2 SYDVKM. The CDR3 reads CASSFYSGLGGYEQYF. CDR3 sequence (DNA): TGTGCCAGCAGTTTCTATTCTGGCCTTGGTGGGTACGAGCAGTACTTC. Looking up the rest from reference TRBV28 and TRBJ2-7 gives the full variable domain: DVKVTQSSRYLVKRTGEKVFLECVQDMDHENMFWYRQDPGLGLRLIYFSYDVKMKEKGDIPEGYSVSREKKERFSLILESASTNQTSMYLCASSFYSGLGGYEQYFGPGTRLTVT.

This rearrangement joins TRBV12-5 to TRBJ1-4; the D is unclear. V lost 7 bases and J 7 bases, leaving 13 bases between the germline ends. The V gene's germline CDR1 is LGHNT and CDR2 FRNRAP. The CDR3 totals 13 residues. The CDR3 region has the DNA TGTGCTAGTGTGGACCCTGCGGGTGAAAAACTGTTTTTT. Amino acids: CASVDPAGEKLFF.

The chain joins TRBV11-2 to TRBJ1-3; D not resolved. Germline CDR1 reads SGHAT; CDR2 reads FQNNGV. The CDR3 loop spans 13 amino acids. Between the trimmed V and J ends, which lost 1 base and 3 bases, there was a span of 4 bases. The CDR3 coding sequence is TGTGCCAGCAGCTTAGCCCATGGAAACACCATATATTTT. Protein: CASSLAHGNTIYF.

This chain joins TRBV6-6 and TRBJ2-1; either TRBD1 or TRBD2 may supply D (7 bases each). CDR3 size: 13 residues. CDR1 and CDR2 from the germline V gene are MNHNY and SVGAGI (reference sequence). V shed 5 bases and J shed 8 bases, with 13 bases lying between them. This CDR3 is CASSRQGGYEQFF. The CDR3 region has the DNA TGTGCCAGCAGTCGACAGGGAGGGTATGAGCAGTTCTTC.

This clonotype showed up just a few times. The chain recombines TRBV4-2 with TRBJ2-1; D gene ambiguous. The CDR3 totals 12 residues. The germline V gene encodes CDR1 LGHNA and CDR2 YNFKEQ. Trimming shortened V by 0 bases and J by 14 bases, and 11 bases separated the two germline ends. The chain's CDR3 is CASSQDGRLEFF. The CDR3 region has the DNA TGTGCCAGCAGCCAAGACGGACGGCTCGAGTTCTTC.

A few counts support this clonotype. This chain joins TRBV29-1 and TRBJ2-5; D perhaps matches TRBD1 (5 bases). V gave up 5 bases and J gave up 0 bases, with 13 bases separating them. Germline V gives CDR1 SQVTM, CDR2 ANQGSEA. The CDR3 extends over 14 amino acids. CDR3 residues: CSVWLTAYQETQYF. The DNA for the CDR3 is TGCAGCGTTTGGTTGACAGCCTACCAAGAGACCCAGTACTTC.

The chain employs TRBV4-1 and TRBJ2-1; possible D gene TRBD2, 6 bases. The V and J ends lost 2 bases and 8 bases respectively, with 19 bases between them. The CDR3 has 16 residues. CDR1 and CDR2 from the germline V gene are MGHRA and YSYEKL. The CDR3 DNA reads TGCGCCAGCAGCCAATCCCCGCGGGGTAATCGTCATGAGCAGTTCTTC. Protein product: CASSQSPRGNRHEQFF.

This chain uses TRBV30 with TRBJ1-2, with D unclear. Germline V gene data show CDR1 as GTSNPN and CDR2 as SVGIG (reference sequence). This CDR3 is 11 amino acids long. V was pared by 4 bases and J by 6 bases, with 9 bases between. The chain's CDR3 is CAWMRGDGYTF. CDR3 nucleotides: TGTGCCTGGATGCGGGGAGATGGCTACACCTTC.

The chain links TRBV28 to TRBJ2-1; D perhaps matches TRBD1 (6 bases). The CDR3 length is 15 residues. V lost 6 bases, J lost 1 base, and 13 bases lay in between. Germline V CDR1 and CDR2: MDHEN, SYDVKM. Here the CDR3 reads CASSHTTGSYNEQFF. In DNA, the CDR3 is TGTGCCAGCAGCCACACTACAGGGTCCTACAATGAGCAGTTCTTC.

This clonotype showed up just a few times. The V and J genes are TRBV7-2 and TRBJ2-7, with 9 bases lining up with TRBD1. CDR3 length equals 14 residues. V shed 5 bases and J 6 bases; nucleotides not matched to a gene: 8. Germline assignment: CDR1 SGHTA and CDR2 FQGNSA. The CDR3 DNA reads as TGTGCCAGCAGCCGATGGACAGGGGCGTTCGAGCAGTACTTC. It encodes CASSRWTGAFEQYF.

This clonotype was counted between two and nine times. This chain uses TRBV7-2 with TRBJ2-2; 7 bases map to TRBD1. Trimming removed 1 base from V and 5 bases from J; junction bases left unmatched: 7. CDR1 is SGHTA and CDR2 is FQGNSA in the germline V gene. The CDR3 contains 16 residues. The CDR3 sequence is CASSLEEAGGTGELFF. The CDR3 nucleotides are TGTGCCAGCAGCTTAGAAGAGGCAGGGGGTACCGGGGAGCTGTTTTTT.

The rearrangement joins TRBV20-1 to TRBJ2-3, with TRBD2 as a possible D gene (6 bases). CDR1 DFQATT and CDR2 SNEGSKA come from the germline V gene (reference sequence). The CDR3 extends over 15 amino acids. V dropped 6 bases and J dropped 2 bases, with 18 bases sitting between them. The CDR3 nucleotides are TGCAGTGCCCCTCCTGGCGGGGCCTACACAGATACGCAGTATTTT. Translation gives CSAPPGGAYTDTQYF.

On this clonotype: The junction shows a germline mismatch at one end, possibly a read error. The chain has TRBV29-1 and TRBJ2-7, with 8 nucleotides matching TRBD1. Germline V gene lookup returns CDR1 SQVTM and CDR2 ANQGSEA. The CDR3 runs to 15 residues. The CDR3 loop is CSVEVGTGYSYKQYF. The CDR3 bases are TGCAGCGTTGAAGTTGGGACAGGTTATTCCTACAAGCAGTACTTC.

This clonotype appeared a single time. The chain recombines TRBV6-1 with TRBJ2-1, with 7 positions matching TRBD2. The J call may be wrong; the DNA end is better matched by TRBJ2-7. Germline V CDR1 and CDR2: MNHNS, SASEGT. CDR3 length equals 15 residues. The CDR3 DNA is TGTGCCAGCAGGGTACTAGCGTCGCCCTACAATGAGCAGTACTTC. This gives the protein CASRVLASPYNEQYF.

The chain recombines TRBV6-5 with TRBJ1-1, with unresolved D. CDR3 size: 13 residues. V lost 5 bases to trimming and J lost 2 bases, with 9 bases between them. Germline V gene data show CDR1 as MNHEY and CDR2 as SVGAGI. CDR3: CASSPNTNTEAFF. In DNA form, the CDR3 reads TGTGCCAGCAGTCCGAACACCAACACTGAAGCTTTCTTT.

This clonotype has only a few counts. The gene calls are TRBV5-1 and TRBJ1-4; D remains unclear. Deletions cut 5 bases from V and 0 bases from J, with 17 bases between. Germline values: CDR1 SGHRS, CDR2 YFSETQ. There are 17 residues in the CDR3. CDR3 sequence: CASRYGQAAATNEKLFF. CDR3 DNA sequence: TGCGCCAGCAGATATGGGCAGGCGGCAGCAACTAATGAAAAACTGTTTTTT. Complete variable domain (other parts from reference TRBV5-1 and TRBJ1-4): KAGVTQTPRYLIKTRGQQVTLSCSPISGHRSVSWYQQTPGQGLQFLFEYFSETQRNKGNFPGRFSGRQFSNSRSEMNVSTLELGDSALYLCASRYGQAAATNEKLFFGSGTQLSVL.

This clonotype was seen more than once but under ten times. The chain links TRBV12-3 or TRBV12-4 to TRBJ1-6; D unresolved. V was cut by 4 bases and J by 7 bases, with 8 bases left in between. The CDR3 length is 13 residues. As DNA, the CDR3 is TGTGCCAGCAGTTCCGCAGCCAATTCACCCCTCCACTTT. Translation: CASSSAANSPLHF.

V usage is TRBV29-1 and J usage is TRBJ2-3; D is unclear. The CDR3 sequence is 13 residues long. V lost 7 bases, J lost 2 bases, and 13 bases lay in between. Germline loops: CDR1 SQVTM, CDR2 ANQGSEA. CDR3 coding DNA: TGCAGCGCCGTGGGCAGAAACACAGATACGCAGTATTTT. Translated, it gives CSAVGRNTDTQYF.

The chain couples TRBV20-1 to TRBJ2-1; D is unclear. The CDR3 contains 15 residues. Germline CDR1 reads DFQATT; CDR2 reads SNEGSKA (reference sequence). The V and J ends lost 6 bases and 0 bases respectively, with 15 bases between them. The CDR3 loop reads CSAQSGRSSYNEQFF. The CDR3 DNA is TGCAGTGCCCAGAGTGGGCGGAGCTCCTACAATGAGCAGTTCTTC.